This T cell receptor (beta chain) stems from a study of T-cell reconstitution after alpha-beta-depleted transplantation in children. This clonotype turned up a few times. Unique molecular identifiers featured in how the TCRbeta library was prepared. Via MiXCR, TCRdb re-called the PCR reads, giving one row per CDR3 protein. The sample yields approximately 200,000 distinct CDR3 sequences, roughly 15% seen once. The starting material was PBMCs from the stem cell graft donor, obtained from the stem cell graft. This sequence was found in a human donor who donated a stem cell graft to a child with acute lymphoblastic leukemia.

The CDR3 spells CASSGTSAHNEQFF. DNA for the CDR3: TGTGCCAGCAGTGGGACTAGCGCCCACAATGAGCAGTTCTTC. This sequence joins TRBV12-3 or TRBV12-4 and TRBJ2-1; 10 bases are a match to TRBD2. This CDR3 region has 14 residues. V trimming: 5 bases; J trimming: 5 bases; junction bases outside the gene matches: 3.